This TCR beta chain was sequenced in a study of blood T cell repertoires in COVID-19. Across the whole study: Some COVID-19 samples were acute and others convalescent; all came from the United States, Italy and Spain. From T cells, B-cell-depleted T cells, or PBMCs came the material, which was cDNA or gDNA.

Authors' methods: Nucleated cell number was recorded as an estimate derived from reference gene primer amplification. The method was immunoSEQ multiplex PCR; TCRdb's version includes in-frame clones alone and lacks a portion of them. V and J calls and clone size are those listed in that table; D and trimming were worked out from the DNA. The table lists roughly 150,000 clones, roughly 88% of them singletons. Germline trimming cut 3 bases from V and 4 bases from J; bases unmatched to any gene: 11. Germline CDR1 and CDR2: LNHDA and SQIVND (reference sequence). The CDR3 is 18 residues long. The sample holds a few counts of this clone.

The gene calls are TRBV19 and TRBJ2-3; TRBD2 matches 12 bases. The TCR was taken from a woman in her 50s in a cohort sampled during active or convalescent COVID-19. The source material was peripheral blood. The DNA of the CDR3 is TGTGCCAGTAGTATCGGGGCTAGCGGGGGGGCCGGGGCAGATACGCAGTATTTT. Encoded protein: CASSIGASGGAGADTQYF.